This TCR beta chain emerged from a study of T cell responses to AZD1222 COVID-19 vaccine. Study conclusions and caveats: No day 14 peak samples; only post-peak repertoires were characterized. Once two AZD1222 doses were given, Spike-specific TCR breadth and depth went up. Spike-spanning, vaccine-associated CD4 TCRs were dominant at 160-218 and 743-854.

From germline, CDR1 is ENHRY and CDR2 SYGVKD. This CDR3 spans 16 amino acids. V lost 5 bases to trimming and J lost 0 bases; unmatched junction nucleotides: 9. With regard to this clone: As yet, its antigen is unknown.

Analyses pooled second doses at about 4 or about 12 weeks. This table comes from immunoSEQ multiplex PCR, and its TCRdb copy is limited to in-frame clones, with some not included. The repertoire holds some 200,000 clones, approximately 91% seen once, with 3% to 4% in the top ten. The TCR was taken from an adult who received the AZD1222 COVID-19 vaccine. J is TRBJ1-1 and V is TRBV10-3, with 7 bases fitting TRBD1. Sequencing used peripheral blood, obtained 28 days after the second AZD1222 dose. Here the CDR3 reads CAISIDRVVMNTEAFF. The DNA for the CDR3 is TGTGCCATCAGTATTGACAGGGTGGTGATGAACACTGAAGCTTTCTTT.